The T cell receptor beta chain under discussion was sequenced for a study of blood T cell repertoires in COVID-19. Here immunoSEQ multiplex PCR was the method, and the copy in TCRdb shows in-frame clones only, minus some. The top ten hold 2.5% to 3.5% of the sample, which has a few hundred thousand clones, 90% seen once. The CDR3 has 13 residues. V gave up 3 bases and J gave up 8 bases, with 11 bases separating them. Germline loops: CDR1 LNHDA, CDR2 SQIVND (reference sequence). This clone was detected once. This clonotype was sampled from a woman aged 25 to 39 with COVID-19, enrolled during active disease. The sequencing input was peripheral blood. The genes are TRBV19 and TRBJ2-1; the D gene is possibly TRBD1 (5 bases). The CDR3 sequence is CASSIQGIDEQFF. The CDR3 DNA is TGTGCCAGTAGTATTCAGGGTATAGATGAGCAGTTCTTC.